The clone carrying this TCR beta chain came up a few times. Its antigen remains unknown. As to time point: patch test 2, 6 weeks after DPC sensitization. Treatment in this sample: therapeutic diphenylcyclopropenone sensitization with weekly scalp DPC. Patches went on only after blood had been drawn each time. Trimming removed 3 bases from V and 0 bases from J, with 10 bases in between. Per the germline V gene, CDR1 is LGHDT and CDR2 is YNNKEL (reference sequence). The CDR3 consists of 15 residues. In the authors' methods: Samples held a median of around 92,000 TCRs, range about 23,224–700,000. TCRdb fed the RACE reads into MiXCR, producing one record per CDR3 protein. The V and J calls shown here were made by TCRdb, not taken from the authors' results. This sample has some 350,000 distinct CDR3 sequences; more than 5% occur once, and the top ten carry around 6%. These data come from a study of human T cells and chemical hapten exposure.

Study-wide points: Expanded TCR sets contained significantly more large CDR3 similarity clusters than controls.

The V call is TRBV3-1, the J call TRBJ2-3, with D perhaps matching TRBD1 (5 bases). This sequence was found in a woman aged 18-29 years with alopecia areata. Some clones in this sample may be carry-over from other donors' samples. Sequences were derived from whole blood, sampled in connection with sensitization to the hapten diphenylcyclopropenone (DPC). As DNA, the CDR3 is TGTGCCAGCAGCCAGATGACAGATAGCACAGATACGCAGTATTTT. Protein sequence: CASSQMTDSTDTQYF.